Listed below are T cell receptor beta chains from one sample, sequenced in a study of cytomegalovirus exposure and HLA in healthy donors. The table came from immunoSEQ multiplex PCR; TCRdb's copy has only in-frame clones and leaves some out. The table lists about 160,000 clones, 86% of them singletons. The sequenced material came from PBMCs. These receptors were taken from a woman aged 18-29 years in good health and CMV-seronegative. Each CDR3 is given with its conserved first and last residue. A D gene is named only where the DNA matches it firmly. Not every row has a clone size; where given, it reads once, few, many or a size class.

v_gene	d_gene	abundance	j_gene	CDR3aa	CDR3nt
TRBV2	.	.	TRBJ1-1	CARGQTVNTEAFF	TGTGCCAGAGGACAGACAGTGAACACTGAAGCTTTCTTT
TRBV7-2	.	.	TRBJ2-7	CASSFTVGQRGEQYF	TGTGCCAGCAGCTTTACCGTCGGACAGAGAGGTGAGCAGTACTTC
TRBV30	TRBD1	.	TRBJ1-2	CAWETGDDGYTF	TGTGCCTGGGAAACAGGGGACGATGGCTACACCTTC
TRBV5-1	TRBD1	.	TRBJ2-5	CASSLGQGRETQYF	TGCGCCAGCAGTCTTGGACAGGGGAGAGAGACCCAGTACTTC
TRBV19	.	.	TRBJ2-7	CASSTGLSYEQYF	TGTGCCAGTAGTACAGGGCTCTCCTACGAGCAGTACTTC
TRBV6-5	.	once	TRBJ1-1	CASSSTGTEAFF	TGTGCCAGCAGTTCGACAGGCACTGAAGCTTTCTTT
TRBV19	.	.	TRBJ1-1	CASSAPWAAFF	TGTGCCAGTAGTGCCCCCTGGGCAGCTTTCTTT
TRBV9	.	.	TRBJ1-2	CASSVEVATNYGYTF	TGTGCCAGCAGCGTAGAAGTGGCAACTAACTATGGCTACACCTTC
TRBV9	TRBD1	.	TRBJ2-1	CASSVGGRDRAHEQFF	TGTGCCAGCAGCGTAGGAGGCCGGGACAGGGCACATGAGCAGTTCTTC
TRBV10-3	TRBD1	.	TRBJ1-2	CAIRPLDRGVFYGYTF	TGTGCCATCAGACCCCTGGACAGGGGGGTTTTTTATGGCTACACCTTC
TRBV6-1	.	few	TRBJ1-1	CASSAYGRTNTEAFF	TGTGCCAGCAGTGCCTACGGACGGACAAACACTGAAGCTTTCTTT
TRBV5-1	TRBD1	.	TRBJ2-5	CASSTSGGGETQYF	TGCGCCAGCAGCACCTCAGGGGGCGGAGAGACCCAGTACTTC
TRBV28	TRBD1	once	TRBJ2-7	CASRTGTVVYEQYF	TGTGCCAGCAGGACCGGGACAGTCGTCTACGAGCAGTACTTC
TRBV30	.	.	TRBJ2-7	CASGRGHEQYF	TGTGCCTCCGGCAGGGGCCACGAGCAGTACTTC
TRBV7-2	TRBD2	.	TRBJ2-3	CASSRAGGLSTDTQYF	TGTGCCAGCAGCCGGGCGGGAGGGCTTAGCACAGATACGCAGTATTTT
TRBV30	.	.	TRBJ2-7	CAWGNYEQYF	TGTGCCTGGGGCAACTACGAGCAGTACTTC
TRBV4-1	.	.	TRBJ1-1	CASSWEGLNTEAFF	TGCGCCAGCAGCTGGGAGGGCTTGAACACTGAAGCTTTCTTT
TRBV5-6	.	few	TRBJ1-2	CASSLESYGYTF	TGTGCCAGCAGCTTGGAGAGCTATGGCTACACCTTC
TRBV5-4	TRBD1	.	TRBJ2-2	CASHLRDRGLNTGELFF	TGTGCCAGCCATCTCCGCGACAGGGGGCTTAATACCGGGGAGCTGTTTTTT
TRBV27	.	.	TRBJ1-2	CASRGFTGVGGYTF	TGTGCCAGCAGGGGGTTTACGGGGGTCGGCGGCTACACCTTC
TRBV7-6	TRBD1	.	TRBJ2-7	CASSLEWTGLEQYF	TGTGCCAGCAGCTTAGAATGGACAGGGCTCGAGCAGTACTTC
TRBV19	TRBD1	.	TRBJ2-7	CASSAGTGGYYEQYF	TGTGCCAGTAGTGCCGGGACAGGGGGGTACTACGAGCAGTACTTC
TRBV19	TRBD1	.	TRBJ1-4	CASSPYRGPNEKLFF	TGTGCCAGTAGTCCCTACAGGGGGCCTAATGAAAAACTGTTTTTT
TRBV6-5	TRBD1	.	TRBJ2-7	CASSTYRGTPYEQYF	TGTGCCAGCAGTACATACAGGGGGACACCCTACGAGCAGTACTTC
TRBV4-1	.	.	TRBJ1-1	CASSVVSLSEAFF	TGCGCCAGCAGCGTCGTGAGCCTCTCTGAAGCTTTCTTT
TRBV7-9	.	.	TRBJ2-1	CASSLEAGKKDEQFF	TGTGCCAGCAGCTTAGAGGCAGGGAAAAAGGATGAGCAGTTCTTC
TRBV2	.	.	TRBJ1-2	CASSVDTANGYTF	TGTGCCAGCAGTGTAGACACGGCCAATGGCTACACCTTC
TRBV29-1	.	.	TRBJ2-3	CSVGGGNWVTQYF	TGCAGCGTTGGGGGCGGGAATTGGGTTACGCAGTATTTT
TRBV5-1	.	.	TRBJ2-3	CASSDGGDTQYF	TGCGCCAGCAGTGATGGAGGAGATACGCAGTATTTT
TRBV9	.	.	TRBJ1-1	CASSVATEVQPLVF	TGTGCCAGCAGCGTAGCTACGGAAGTACAGCCTTTGGTCTTT
TRBV7-2	TRBD1	.	TRBJ2-7	CASSLPAGTGHYEQYF	TGTGCCAGCAGCCTCCCTGCCGGGACAGGACACTACGAGCAGTACTTC
TRBV4-1	.	once	TRBJ1-2	CASSQGWDGRRGGYTF	TGCGCCAGCAGCCAAGGATGGGATGGGCGTCGGGGTGGCTACACCTTC
TRBV14	.	.	TRBJ1-1	CASSLRTANTEAFF	TGTGCCAGCAGCCTTCGGACAGCGAACACTGAAGCTTTCTTT
TRBV7-6	.	.	TRBJ1-1	CASSSKREGTEAFF	TGTGCCAGCAGCTCTAAAAGGGAGGGCACTGAAGCTTTCTTT
TRBV10-3	TRBD1	.	TRBJ1-5	CAISGQGVIGNQPQHF	TGTGCCATTTCGGGACAGGGGGTAATCGGCAATCAGCCCCAGCATTTT
TRBV5-1	TRBD1	many	TRBJ2-7	CASRSGDRGHEQYF	TGCGCCAGTCGATCGGGGGACAGGGGCCACGAGCAGTACTTC
TRBV2	TRBD1	.	TRBJ2-3	CASTLFRTGGDADTQYF	TGTGCCAGCACCCTCTTCAGGACAGGGGGCGACGCAGATACGCAGTATTTT
TRBV5-1	TRBD1	.	TRBJ1-2	CASSGTGGAAGYYGYTF	TGCGCCAGCAGCGGAACAGGGGGCGCGGCGGGCTACTATGGCTACACCTTC
TRBV28	TRBD1	.	TRBJ2-3	CASSLRDREDTQYF	TGTGCCAGCAGTTTACGGGACAGGGAAGATACGCAGTATTTT
TRBV6-4	.	few	TRBJ1-1	CASSDSDTNTEAFF	TGTGCCAGCAGTGACTCGGACACTAACACTGAAGCTTTCTTT
TRBV18	.	.	TRBJ1-5	CASSPGSGAGANQPQHF	TGTGCCAGCTCACCCGGATCAGGGGCCGGGGCCAATCAGCCCCAGCATTTT
TRBV2	TRBD1	.	TRBJ1-5	CASSYRGDQPQHF	TGTGCCAGCAGCTACAGGGGCGATCAGCCCCAGCATTTT
TRBV5-4	TRBD1	.	TRBJ2-6	CASSRGTGGSGANVLTF	TGTGCCAGCAGCCGAGGGACAGGCGGGTCTGGGGCCAACGTCCTGACTTTC
TRBV30	TRBD1	.	TRBJ2-2	CASMRQGSTGELFF	TGTGCCTCCATGAGACAGGGGTCCACCGGGGAGCTGTTTTTT